This TCR beta chain was found in a study of human T cells and chemical hapten exposure. TCRdb independently ran MiXCR on the RACE reads; one entry per CDR3 protein. The sample lists about 69,000 distinct CDR3 sequences, 10% occurring once. Trimming removed 4 bases from V and 5 bases from J; junction bases left unmatched: 10. This CDR3 contains 15 residues. The germline gives CDR1 DFQATT, CDR2 SNEGSKA (reference sequence). Time point of the sample: patch test 2, 6 weeks after DPC sensitization. This sample's treatment: therapeutic diphenylcyclopropenone sensitization with weekly scalp DPC. It was from unfractionated whole blood that total RNA was extracted. General study findings and limits: A positive correlation with patch test score was found for PT1 expanded TCR counts. Counts of TCRs above 1 in 1000 frequency stayed unchanged with DPC sensitization.

This clonotype has at least ten counts. Its antigen remains unknown. This TCR was sampled from a woman aged 50 to 60 with alopecia areata. Some clones in this sample may be carry-over from other donors' samples. The V and J genes are TRBV20-1 and TRBJ2-1, with TRBD2 matching over 8 bases. This sample comprised whole blood, obtained in connection with sensitization to the hapten diphenylcyclopropenone (DPC). The CDR3 loop is CSATLPGGPNNEQFF. CDR3 nucleotide sequence: TGCAGTGCTACCCTCCCGGGAGGGCCTAACAATGAGCAGTTCTTC.